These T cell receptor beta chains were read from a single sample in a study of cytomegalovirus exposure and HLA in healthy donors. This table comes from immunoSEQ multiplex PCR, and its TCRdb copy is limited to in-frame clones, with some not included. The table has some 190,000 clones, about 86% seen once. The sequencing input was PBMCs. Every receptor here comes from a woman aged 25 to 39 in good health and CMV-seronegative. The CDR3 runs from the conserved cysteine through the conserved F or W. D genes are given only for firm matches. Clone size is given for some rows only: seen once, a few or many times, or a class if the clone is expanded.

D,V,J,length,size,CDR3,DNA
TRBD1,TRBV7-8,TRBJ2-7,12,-,CASSSDRGNQYF,TGTGCCAGCAGCTCCGACAGGGGGAATCAGTACTTC
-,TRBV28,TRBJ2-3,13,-,CASSTTATDTQYF,TGTGCCAGCAGTACGACTGCCACAGATACGCAGTATTTT
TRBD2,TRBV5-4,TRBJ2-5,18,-,CASSPGPLAGKVWETQYF,TGTGCCAGCAGCCCTGGACCCCTAGCGGGAAAAGTCTGGGAGACCCAGTACTTC
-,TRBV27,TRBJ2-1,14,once,CASSTGFVYNEQFF,TGTGCCAGCAGTACAGGGTTTGTCTACAATGAGCAGTTCTTC
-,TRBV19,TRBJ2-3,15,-,CATRPYGGSTDTQYF,TGTGCCACGAGGCCCTACGGGGGAAGCACAGATACGCAGTATTTT
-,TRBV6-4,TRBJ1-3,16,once,CASRREGGSSGNTIYF,TGTGCCAGCAGGAGGGAAGGAGGAAGCTCTGGAAACACCATATATTTT
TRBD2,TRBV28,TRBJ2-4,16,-,CASSSTGLAGEDIQYF,TGTGCCAGCAGTTCCACGGGACTAGCGGGAGAGGACATTCAGTACTTC
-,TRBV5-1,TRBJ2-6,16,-,CASSLYLEAGANVLTF,TGCGCCAGCAGCTTGTATTTAGAGGCTGGGGCCAACGTCCTGACTTTC
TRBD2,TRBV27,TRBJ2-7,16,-,CASSSDRTSGIYEQYF,TGTGCCAGCAGCTCCGATAGGACTAGCGGGATATACGAGCAGTACTTC
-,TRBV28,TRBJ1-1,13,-,CASSLDPPRGAFF,TGTGCCAGCAGCCTTGACCCCCCACGAGGGGCTTTCTTT
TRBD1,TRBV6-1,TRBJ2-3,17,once,CASSEAWTGGTTDTQYF,TGTGCCAGCAGTGAAGCCTGGACAGGGGGCACGACAGATACGCAGTATTTT
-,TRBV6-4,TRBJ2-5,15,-,CASSDTGFWKVAQYF,TGTGCCAGCAGTGACACGGGATTCTGGAAGGTGGCCCAGTACTTC
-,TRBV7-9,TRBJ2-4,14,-,CASSDQGLGNIQYF,TGTGCCAGCAGCGACCAGGGGCTGGGAAACATTCAGTACTTC
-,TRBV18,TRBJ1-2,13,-,CASSLISGDQYTF,TGTGCCAGCTCCCTCATTTCAGGGGACCAATACACCTTC
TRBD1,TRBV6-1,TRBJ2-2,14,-,CASLIDRVTGELFF,TGTGCCAGCCTTATAGACAGGGTCACCGGGGAGCTGTTTTTT
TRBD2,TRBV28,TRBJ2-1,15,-,CASSLWREGRLWEFF,TGTGCCAGCAGTTTATGGCGGGAGGGCCGGCTTTGGGAGTTCTTC
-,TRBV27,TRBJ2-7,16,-,CASSPLTHDDHYEQYF,TGTGCCAGCAGCCCCCTAACCCACGATGATCATTACGAGCAGTACTTC
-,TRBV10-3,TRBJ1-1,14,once,CAIKEGLLDTEAFF,TGTGCCATCAAGGAGGGACTGCTGGACACTGAAGCTTTCTTT
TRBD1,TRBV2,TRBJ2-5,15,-,CASSGEQGYQETQYF,TGTGCCAGCAGCGGAGAACAGGGGTACCAAGAGACCCAGTACTTC
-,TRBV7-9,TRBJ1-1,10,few,CSSSLGGAFF,TGTTCCAGCAGCTTAGGAGGGGCTTTCTTT
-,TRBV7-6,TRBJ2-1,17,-,CASSLGLGAYSYNEQFF,TGTGCCAGCAGCTTAGGACTAGGGGCTTACTCCTACAATGAGCAGTTCTTC
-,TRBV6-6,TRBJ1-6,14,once,CASSLGRRGSPLHF,TGTGCCAGCAGTCTCGGGCGCCGGGGTTCACCCCTCCACTTT